This T cell receptor (beta chain) came from a study of beta chain features in type 1 diabetes. Regarding the study as a whole: A moderate, significant TCRB CDR3 shortening appeared in type 1 diabetes across four CD4+ subsets.

Every isolated RNA sample was fully reverse transcribed, so sequencing captured expressed TCRB transcripts. Assay used: immunoSEQ multiplex PCR; TCRdb lists only in-frame clones, some missing. The repertoire holds hundreds of thousands of clones, with around an eighth as singletons. This CDR3 comprises 12 residues. CDR1 is KGHSH, CDR2 LQKENI, per germline. V dropped 4 bases and J dropped 1 base, with 4 bases sitting between them. The table lists this clone with a few counts. Its antigen is unidentified. Sequenced input: naive CD4+ T cells from blood. This receptor was obtained from a man younger than 35 with type 1 diabetes. The chain employs TRBV18 and TRBJ2-5, with D unresolved. In nucleotides, the CDR3 is TGTGCCAGCTCACATTTCCAAGAGACCCAGTACTTC. Encoded protein: CASSHFQETQYF. Complete variable domain (other parts from reference TRBV18 and TRBJ2-5): NAGVMQNPRHLVRRRGQEARLRCSPMKGHSHVYWYRQLPEEGLKFMVYLQKENIIDESGMPKERFSAEFPKEGPSILRIQQVVRGDSAAYFCASSHFQETQYFGPGTRLLVL.